This is a list of T cell receptor beta chains from one sample in a study of cytomegalovirus exposure and HLA in healthy donors. The data were produced by immunoSEQ multiplex PCR, yet TCRdb's version contains in-frame clones alone and is incomplete. The profile shows roughly 180,000 clones, 82% of them singletons. Sequencing input: PBMCs. Receptors were obtained from a man aged 35 to 55 in good health and CMV-seronegative. Each CDR3 is given with its conserved first and last residue. The D gene is left open where the match is weak. Size is omitted from some rows. Given values are once, few, many or a class for expanded clones.

D gene | J gene | V gene | clone size | CDR3 DNA | CDR3 protein
- | TRBJ2-1 | TRBV2 | - | TGTGCCAGCAGTGAAGGGGGCGGTGAGCAGTTCTTC | CASSEGGGEQFF
- | TRBJ2-5 | TRBV30 | - | TGTGCCTGGGGGGTACAGGGATCCGTGGAGACCCAGTACTTC | CAWGVQGSVETQYF
- | TRBJ2-7 | TRBV10-3 | - | TGTGCCATCAGTGATCGGTTTAGCGAGCAGTACTTC | CAISDRFSEQYF
- | TRBJ1-4 | TRBV4-1 | - | TGCGCCAGCAGCCAATTATATGCAACTAATGAAAAACTGTTTTTT | CASSQLYATNEKLFF
TRBD1 | TRBJ2-1 | TRBV9 | few | TGTGCCGGGGGGACAGGGGCTCGGGATGAGCAGTTCTTC | CAGGTGARDEQFF
TRBD1 | TRBJ1-3 | TRBV9 | - | TGTGCCAGCAGCGCCGGACAGGGGGCTGGAAACACCATATATTTT | CASSAGQGAGNTIYF
- | TRBJ1-5 | TRBV6-1 | - | TGTGCCAGCAGTGTTACTGCCTATAGCAATCAGCCCCAGCATTTT | CASSVTAYSNQPQHF
- | TRBJ1-4 | TRBV6-5 | - | TGTGCCAGCAGTTACTCGGATACCGAGGGTAATGAAAAACTGTTTTTT | CASSYSDTEGNEKLFF
TRBD2 | TRBJ2-1 | TRBV28 | - | TGTGCCAGCAGTTTAGGGACTAGCGCCTTCAATGAGCAGTTCTTC | CASSLGTSAFNEQFF
- | TRBJ2-2 | TRBV21-1 | - | TGTGCCAGCAGCAAAGTTCCGACTAGCGGGAGGGCCAAGGTAAACACCGGGGAGCTGTTTTTT | CASSKVPTSGRAKVNTGELFF
- | TRBJ2-7 | TRBV6-6 | - | TGTGCCAGCTGCCTCGACAGGTCCTACGAGCAGTACTTC | CASCLDRSYEQYF
TRBD1 | TRBJ2-5 | TRBV5-6 | - | TGTGCCAGCAGACGGACAGGTCAAGAGACCCAGTACTTC | CASRRTGQETQYF
TRBD1 | TRBJ2-5 | TRBV5-1 | - | TGCGCCAGCAGCTTAGGGACAGGGGAGGAGACCCAGTACTTC | CASSLGTGEETQYF
TRBD1 | TRBJ2-7 | TRBV6-6 | - | TGTGCCAGCAGGGCCGGGACAGGGGCTTACTACGAGCAGTACTTC | CASRAGTGAYYEQYF